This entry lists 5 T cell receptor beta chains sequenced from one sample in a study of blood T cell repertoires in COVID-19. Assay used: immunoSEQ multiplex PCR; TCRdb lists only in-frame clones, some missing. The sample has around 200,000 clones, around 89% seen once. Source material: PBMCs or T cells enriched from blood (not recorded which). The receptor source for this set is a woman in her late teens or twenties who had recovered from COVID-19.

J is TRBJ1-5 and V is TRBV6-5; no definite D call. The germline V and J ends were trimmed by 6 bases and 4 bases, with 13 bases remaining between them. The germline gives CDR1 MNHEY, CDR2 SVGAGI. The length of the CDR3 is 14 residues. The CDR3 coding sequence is TGTGCCAGCAGGAGAGCGGGTGGTAATCAGCCCCAGCATTTT. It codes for CASRRAGGNQPQHF.

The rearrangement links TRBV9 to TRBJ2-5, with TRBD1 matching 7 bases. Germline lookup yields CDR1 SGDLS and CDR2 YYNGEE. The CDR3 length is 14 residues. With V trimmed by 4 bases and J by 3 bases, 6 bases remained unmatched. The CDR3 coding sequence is TGTGCCAGCAGCACCGGGACAGACGAAGAGACCCAGTACTTC. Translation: CASSTGTDEETQYF. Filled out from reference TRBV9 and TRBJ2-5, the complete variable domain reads DSGVTQTPKHLITATGQRVTLRCSPRSGDLSVYWYQQSLDQGLQFLIQYYNGEERAKGNILERFSAQQFPDLHSELNLSSLELGDSALYFCASSTGTDEETQYFGPGTRLLVL.

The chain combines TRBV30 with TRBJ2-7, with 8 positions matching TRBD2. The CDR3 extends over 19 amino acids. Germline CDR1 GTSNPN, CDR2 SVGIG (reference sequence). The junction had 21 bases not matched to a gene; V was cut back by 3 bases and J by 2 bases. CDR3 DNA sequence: TGTGCCTGGAGCCCGGGACACGTCTTTGGTAGCGGGATCACCTACGAGCAGTACTTC. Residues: CAWSPGHVFGSGITYEQYF. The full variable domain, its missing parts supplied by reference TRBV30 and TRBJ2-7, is SQTIHQWPATLVQPVGSPLSLECTVEGTSNPNLYWYRQAAGRGLQLLFYSVGIGQISSEVPQNLSASRPQDRQFILSSKKLLLSDSGFYLCAWSPGHVFGSGITYEQYFGPGTRLTVT.

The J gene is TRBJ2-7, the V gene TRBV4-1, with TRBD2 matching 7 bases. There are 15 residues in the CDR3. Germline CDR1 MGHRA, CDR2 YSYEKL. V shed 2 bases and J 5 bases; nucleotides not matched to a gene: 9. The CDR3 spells CASSQFSREPHEQYF. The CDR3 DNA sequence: TGCGCCAGCAGCCAATTTTCGCGGGAGCCCCACGAGCAGTACTTC.

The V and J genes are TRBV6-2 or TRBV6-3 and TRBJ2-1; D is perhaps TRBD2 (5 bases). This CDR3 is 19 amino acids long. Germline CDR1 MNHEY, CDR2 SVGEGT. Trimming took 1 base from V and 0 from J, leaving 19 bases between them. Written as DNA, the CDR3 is TGTGCCAGCAGTTACTTTTTGCCCTCAGCGGTAAGCTCCTACAATGAGCAGTTCTTC. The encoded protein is CASSYFLPSAVSSYNEQFF.